A selection of T cell receptor beta chains follows, all from one sample in a study of vaccination effects on CD4 cells after COVID-19. Here immunoSEQ multiplex PCR was the method, and the copy in TCRdb shows in-frame clones only, minus some. The repertoire has under 85,000 clones, over 70% of them found once; the top ten carry roughly 1.1%. No antigen has been assigned to these receptors. The sequencing used CD4+ T cells from PBMCs cultured with HCoV-OC43 spike peptides, collected after COVID-19 vaccination. The receptor set was obtained from a human donor who received a COVID-19 vaccine. The CDR3 runs from the conserved cysteine through the conserved F or W. The order of the fields is clone size, V gene, J gene, D gene, CDR3 DNA, CDR3 protein. The D gene is left open where the match is weak. For some rows the clone size is stated as once, few or many, or as a class when expanded; others skip it.

>few|TRBV5-1|TRBJ2-6|-
TGCGCCAGCAGCCCGGACCGGATTGGGGCCAACGTCCTGACTTTC
CASSPDRIGANVLTF
>-|TRBV6-6|TRBJ2-3|-
TGTGCCTCCCAGAGATCACAGCAAAGCACAGATACGCAGTATTTT
CASQRSQQSTDTQYF
>-|TRBV5-4|TRBJ1-2|-
TGTGCCAGCAGCCCCTATGGCGGCAGGGTGAACTATGGCTACACCTTC
CASSPYGGRVNYGYTF
>-|TRBV4-1|TRBJ1-5|-
TGCGCCAGCAGCCCGACAGCGAGCAATCAGCCCCAGCATTTT
CASSPTASNQPQHF
>-|TRBV6-4|TRBJ2-1|-
TGTGCCAGCAGTGACTTGGCCCAAAGGAATGAGCAGTTCTTC
CASSDLAQRNEQFF
>-|TRBV4-3|TRBJ2-5|-
TGCGCCAGCAGCCAAGGCACTAGCAGGGGTGTCCAAGAGACCCAGTACTTC
CASSQGTSRGVQETQYF
>few|TRBV19|TRBJ2-2|-
TGTGCCAGTAGTCGGCGGGGGGAGCTGTTTTTT
CASSRRGELFF
>-|TRBV28|TRBJ1-2|TRBD1
TGTGCCAGCACAAAAAGAGGTGCAGGGGGCGGGGGCTACACCTTC
CASTKRGAGGGGYTF
>-|TRBV18|TRBJ1-1|-
TGTGCCAGCTCACCAAGAACGGGTGAAGCTTTCTTT
CASSPRTGEAFF
>-|TRBV5-6|TRBJ1-2|TRBD1
TGTGCCAGCAGAGGCAGGGGGCGCGAGGTCTATGGCTACACCTTC
CASRGRGREVYGYTF
>-|TRBV6-2/TRBV6-3|TRBJ1-6|-
TGTGCCAGCAGTTCCGTTGGGCAGTATAATTCACCCCTCCACTTT
CASSSVGQYNSPLHF
>-|TRBV12-3/TRBV12-4|TRBJ1-3|-
TGTGCCAGCACTAAAGCCGGGATGGACACCATATATTTT
CASTKAGMDTIYF
>-|TRBV18|TRBJ2-1|-
TGTGCCAGCTCACCGAGCGGGCAGGGTCAGGAGCAGTTCTTC
CASSPSGQGQEQFF
>-|TRBV7-2|TRBJ1-1|TRBD1
TGTGCCAGCAGCCTACAGGGGGCGCGGGGCACTGAAGCTTTCTTT
CASSLQGARGTEAFF
>-|TRBV7-2|TRBJ1-2|-
TGTGCCAGCAGCTTATCCACCAACTATGGCTACACCTTC
CASSLSTNYGYTF
>-|TRBV2|TRBJ2-5|TRBD1
TGTGCCAGCTATAGGGACAGGGGGCTGGGTCCATCACTAGAGACCCAGTACTTC
CASYRDRGLGPSLETQYF
>-|TRBV7-3|TRBJ2-3|TRBD1
TGTGCCAGCAGCCCGACAGGGTCGATGGCAGATACGCAGTATTTT
CASSPTGSMADTQYF
>-|TRBV7-2|TRBJ1-1|TRBD1
TGTGCCAGCAGCTCCCGGACAGGGGGAGGCACTGAAGCTTTCTTT
CASSSRTGGGTEAFF
>-|TRBV7-3|TRBJ2-1|-
TGTGCCAGCAGTTCAACCGGGTGGGTGAATGAGCAGTTCTTC
CASSSTGWVNEQFF
>-|TRBV19|TRBJ1-1|-
TGTGCCAGTAGTATCCGGGACCTCATGAACACTGAAGCTTTCTTT
CASSIRDLMNTEAFF